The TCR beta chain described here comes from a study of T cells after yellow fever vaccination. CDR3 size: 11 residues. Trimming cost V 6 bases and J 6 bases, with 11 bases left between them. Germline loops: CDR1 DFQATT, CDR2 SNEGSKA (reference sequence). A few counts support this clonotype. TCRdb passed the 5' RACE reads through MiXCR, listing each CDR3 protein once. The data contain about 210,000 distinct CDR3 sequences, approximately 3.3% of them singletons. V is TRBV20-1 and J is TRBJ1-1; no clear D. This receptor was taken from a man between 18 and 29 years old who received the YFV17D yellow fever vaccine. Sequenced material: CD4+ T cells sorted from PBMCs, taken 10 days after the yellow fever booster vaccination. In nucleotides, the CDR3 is TGCAGTGCCCCCCTCTTCCCTGAAGCTTTCTTT. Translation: CSAPLFPEAFF.